This T cell receptor beta chain is from a study of control samples from healthy donors and cancer patients. This CDR3 region has 16 residues. Per the germline V gene, CDR1 is LGHDT and CDR2 is YNNKEL (reference sequence). Between the trimmed V and J ends, which lost 2 bases and 3 bases, there was a span of 14 bases. Using immunoSEQ multiplex PCR, the repertoire was profiled, and TCRdb retains in-frame clones only, with some absent. Of 150,000 to 160,000 clones listed, approximately 96% were seen once; the top ten hold 4.5% to 6%. The chain links TRBV3-1 (or the pseudogene TRBV3-2) to TRBJ1-3; tentative D call: TRBD1 (6 bases). This clonotype was obtained from a man aged 40-49 years in good health. The sequencing sample was made of blood. The CDR3 reads CASSQFPGAVGNTIYF. DNA for the CDR3: TGTGCCAGCAGCCAATTTCCAGGGGCGGTTGGAAACACCATATATTTT.